The subject of this entry is one TCR beta chain. V lost 5 bases and J lost 5, with 18 bases in between. CDR1 is SGHAT and CDR2 is FQNNGV in the germline V gene. This CDR3 comprises 15 residues. This sample stems from a study of blood T cell repertoires in COVID-19. In the authors' methods: Reference gene primer amplification gave nucleated cell count estimates. Using immunoSEQ multiplex PCR, the repertoire was profiled, and TCRdb retains in-frame clones only, with some absent. The V and J calls and the clone size are those of that table, but D and trimming were determined from the DNA. The sample includes about 140,000 clones, roughly 86% of them seen just once.

This clonotype was obtained from a human donor in a cohort sampled during active COVID-19. The specimen sequenced was peripheral blood. V usage is TRBV11-2 and J usage is TRBJ2-5; a weak D match, TRBD2 (7 bases). CDR3 nucleotides: TGTGCCAGCAGCGATGACCGGGGGGCGGGTGAGACCCAGTACTTC. Translated: CASSDDRGAGETQYF.